The following is a T cell receptor beta chain sequence with its context. Its specificity is unknown. During its preparation, the TCRbeta library received unique molecular identifiers. In TCRdb, the PCR reads were re-called with MiXCR into one record per CDR3 protein. The sample includes just over 7,500 distinct CDR3 sequences, over 9.5% of them seen just once. This CDR3 comprises 12 residues. The ends were cut back, 5 bases at V and 2 bases at J, with 7 bases in the middle. Per the germline V gene, CDR1 is GTSNPN and CDR2 is SVGIG (reference sequence). This sample was taken from a study of T-cell reconstitution after alpha-beta-depleted transplantation in children. Points from the study as a whole: Elevated TCRbeta diversity at day 60 was traced, in some patients, to surviving recipient T cells and thymic progenitors. Several hundred expanded graft clones reportedly supplied alpha-beta T cells about two months after transplant. When one year had passed after transplant, most T-cell counts and diversity came from newly produced T cells.

The sample here was PBMCs, mostly from graft donor cells, taken 60 days after TCRalphabeta/CD19-depleted stem cell transplant. The TCR was taken from a patient aged 2-10 years who had a stem cell transplant for inherited bone marrow failure, so the T cells may come from the graft donor. The V call is TRBV30, the J call TRBJ2-1; no clear D. The CDR3 bases are TGTGCCTGGGCCCTCCCCTACAATGAGCAGTTCTTC. As protein: CAWALPYNEQFF.